The 18 T cell receptor beta chains below all came from one sample that was sequenced in a study of blood T cell repertoires in COVID-19. Generated by immunoSEQ multiplex PCR, the TCRdb table keeps only in-frame clones and is missing some. The sample records about 16,000 clones, approximately 85% being singletons. Sequenced input: peripheral blood. The receptors come from a man older than 75 with active COVID-19.

This chain connects TRBV11-3 to TRBJ2-1; the D is unclear. V was clipped by 2 bases and J by 6 bases, with 11 bases between them. Germline V gene data show CDR1 as SGHNT and CDR2 as YENEEA. This CDR3 has 14 amino acids. The CDR3 protein is CASSLNSLGNEQFF. As DNA, the CDR3 is TGTGCCAGCAGCTTAAATAGCCTCGGCAATGAGCAGTTCTTC.

The chain uses TRBV4-3 and TRBJ2-2; 7 positions agree with TRBD2. Germline CDR1 reads LGHNA; CDR2 reads YSLEER. CDR3 size: 15 residues. Trimming took 3 bases from V and 2 from J; bases not matched to a gene: 3. The CDR3 DNA sequence: TGCGCCAGCAGCCATCGAGCGGGAAACACCGGGGAGCTGTTTTTT. Translation: CASSHRAGNTGELFF.

The rearrangement links TRBV7-3 to TRBJ2-5, with TRBD2 matching over 10 bases. CDR3 length: 15 residues. After removal of 5 bases from V and 4 bases from J, the junction contained 7 bases not matched to a gene. In germline, CDR1 is SGHTA, CDR2 FQGTGA. The CDR3 here is CASSLAGAPGETQYF. The CDR3 coding sequence is TGTGCCAGCAGCCTAGCGGGAGCTCCAGGAGAGACCCAGTACTTC.

The V call is TRBV7-2, the J call TRBJ2-7; TRBD2 matches at 8 bases. Germline V gene data show CDR1 as SGHTA and CDR2 as FQGNSA. Trimming took 6 bases from V and 2 from J; bases not matched to a gene: 9. This CDR3 spans 15 amino acids. CDR3 sequence: CASSPWGSGTYEQYF. The CDR3 DNA follows: TGTGCCAGCAGTCCCTGGGGTAGCGGGACCTACGAGCAGTACTTC.

The chain combines TRBV25-1 with TRBJ2-5, with 16 bases aligning to TRBD2. This CDR3 region has 16 residues. Trimming cost V 5 bases and J 2 bases; bases outside gene matches: 2. The germline V gene has CDR1 MGHDK and CDR2 SYGVNS. CDR3 protein: CASSKGLAGGQETQYF. In DNA form, the CDR3 reads TGTGCCAGCAGTAAGGGACTAGCGGGAGGGCAAGAGACCCAGTACTTC.

The rearrangement links TRBV3-1 (or the pseudogene TRBV3-2) to TRBJ2-5, with TRBD2 identical over 14 bases. The CDR3 spans 16 residues. V was pared by 6 bases and J by 4 bases, with 7 bases of the junction left unmatched. Germline CDR1 reads LGHDT; CDR2 reads YNNKEL (reference sequence). The CDR3 DNA follows: TGTGCCAGCAGTCTTAGGACTAGCGGGAGGAGAGAGACCCAGTACTTC. It is translated as CASSLRTSGRRETQYF.

The chain employs TRBV10-1 and TRBJ2-1; D is uncertain. The CDR3 runs 12 residues. V was pared by 6 bases and J by 8 bases, with 11 bases between. Germline lookup yields CDR1 WNHNN and CDR2 SYGVQD (reference sequence). Here the CDR3 reads CASSRSNYEQFF. The DNA for the CDR3 is TGCGCCAGCAGCCGGAGTAATTATGAGCAGTTCTTC.

A remark on this clone: The sample holds other DNA sequences that translate to the same CDR3. The J gene is TRBJ2-2, the V gene TRBV10-1; 9 bases are a match to TRBD1. V shed 5 bases and J 8 bases; nucleotides not matched to a gene: 6. The germline V gene encodes CDR1 WNHNN and CDR2 SYGVQD (reference sequence). There are 14 residues in the CDR3. Here the CDR3 DNA reads TGCGCCAGCAGTCCGGGACAGGGAGTTGGGGAGCTGTTTTTT. Protein sequence: CASSPGQGVGELFF.

A single count supports this clone. The chain combines TRBV3-1 (or the pseudogene TRBV3-2) with TRBJ1-4; TRBD1 matches 11 bases. J gave up 0 bases and V 4 bases, and 1 base lay outside the gene matches. The CDR3 is 16 residues long. The germline CDR1 and CDR2 sequences are LGHDT and YNNKEL (reference sequence). In DNA, the CDR3 is TGTGCCAGCAGCCGGGGACAGGGGGCAACTAATGAAAAACTGTTTTTT. It specifies CASSRGQGATNEKLFF.

CDR3 in amino acids: CASSPARGIRSNQPQHF. The CDR3, as DNA: TGTGCCAGCAGCCCCGCCAGGGGAATAAGAAGCAATCAGCCCCAGCATTTT. J is TRBJ1-5 and V is TRBV28; D is possibly TRBD1 (6 bases). Trimming left V 6 bases short and J 1 base short, with 19 bases between. Germline lookup yields CDR1 MDHEN and CDR2 SYDVKM. The CDR3 loop spans 17 amino acids.

In nucleotides, the CDR3 is TGTGCCAGCAGTTTACACAGGGTACGAGGGACTGAAGCTTTCTTT. Amino acids: CASSLHRVRGTEAFF. The rearrangement joins TRBV27 to TRBJ1-1; tentative D call: TRBD1 (6 bases). The CDR3 has 15 amino acids. Trimming shortened V by 2 bases and J by 5 bases, and 15 bases separated the two germline ends. CDR1 is MNHEY, CDR2 SMNVEV, per germline (reference sequence).

This sequence joins TRBV24-1 and TRBJ2-3, with TRBD2 matching 8 bases. CDR1 and CDR2 (germline): KGHDR, SFDVKD. The CDR3 is made up of 16 amino acids. The trim removed 7 bases at V and 3 bases at J, leaving 11 bases unmatched. The CDR3 sequence: CATRPSGSKGTDTQYF. CDR3 DNA: TGTGCCACCAGGCCAAGCGGGAGTAAGGGTACAGATACGCAGTATTTT.

The count of this clone is one. The chain combines TRBV2 with TRBJ1-1; D is undetermined. V lost 3 bases and J lost 2, with 10 bases in between. CDR1 is SNHLY, CDR2 FYNNEI, per germline. The CDR3 spans 14 residues. CDR3 sequence (DNA): TGTGCCAGCAGTGATACGAGGACTAACACTGAAGCTTTCTTT. Translated, it gives CASSDTRTNTEAFF.

The J gene is TRBJ2-5, the V gene TRBV11-2, with TRBD2 identical over 9 bases. The CDR3 contains 15 residues. Germline CDR1 is SGHAT and CDR2 is FQNNGV. Trimming removed 3 bases from V and 0 bases from J; junction bases left unmatched: 2. CDR3 sequence (DNA): TGTGCCAGCAGCTTTGCTAGCGGGAACCAAGAGACCCAGTACTTC. This translates into CASSFASGNQETQYF.

The gene calls are TRBV19 and TRBJ1-2; D gene ambiguous. The CDR3 totals 16 residues. The V end was cut by 2 bases, the J end by 5 bases, with 18 bases between. The germline V gene encodes CDR1 LNHDA and CDR2 SQIVND (reference sequence). CDR3 nucleotide sequence: TGTGCCAGTAGTATATCCGGAACCAGCGGATCTTATGGCTACACCTTC. This sequence encodes CASSISGTSGSYGYTF.

The CDR3 DNA is TGCAGCGCGCGACTAGCGGGGGTCGGGGAGCTGTTTTTT. This codes for CSARLAGVGELFF. The V and J genes are TRBV29-1 and TRBJ2-2; 12 positions agree with TRBD2. Germline V gene data show CDR1 as SQVTM and CDR2 as ANQGSEA. V dropped 7 bases and J dropped 7; count of bases not matched to a gene: 4. The CDR3 contains 13 residues.

The chain recombines TRBV11-2 with TRBJ2-7; D is ambiguous. The germline CDR1 and CDR2 sequences are SGHAT and FQNNGV. CDR3 size: 12 residues. V gave up 6 bases and J gave up 2 bases, with 8 bases separating them. As DNA, the CDR3 is TGTGCCAGCAGTCCTACCCCCTACGAGCAGTACTTC. Protein sequence: CASSPTPYEQYF.

The chain uses TRBV18 and TRBJ2-7, with a possible D match to TRBD2 (6 bases). Trimming shortened V by 3 bases and J by 3 bases, and 6 bases separated the two germline ends. This CDR3 has 12 residues. Looked up from germline, CDR1 is KGHSH and CDR2 is LQKENI. The chain's CDR3 is CASSPDYYEQYF. In DNA form, the CDR3 reads TGTGCCAGCTCACCGGACTACTACGAGCAGTACTTC.